One and the same sample provided the 5 T cell receptor beta chains below, sequenced in a study of T-cell memory formation after mild COVID-19. TCRdb redid the calling of the 5' RACE reads with MiXCR, one entry per CDR3 protein. This sample has 300,000 to 350,000 distinct CDR3 sequences, with approximately 15% found just once. The sample was PBMCs or a T cell subset sorted from them (not recorded which). These receptors all stem from a man aged 18 to 35 who had mild COVID-19 (a few samples of this study predate the infection). Cell type and time point are not known.

This clonotype was recorded a few times. The CDR3 loop is CASSLGGLANTQYF. DNA of the CDR3: TGTGCCAGCAGCTTGGGAGGACTAGCGAATACGCAGTATTTT. V is TRBV5-5 and J is TRBJ2-3, with 9 bases matching TRBD2. CDR3 length: 14 amino acids. After removal of 0 bases from V and 7 bases from J, the junction contained 3 bases not matched to a gene. Germline values: CDR1 SGHKS, CDR2 YYEKEE (reference sequence).

The chain links TRBV5-1 to TRBJ2-7; TRBD1 agrees at 9 bases. V shed 4 bases, J shed 5 bases, and the junction held 7 bases outside the gene matches. The CDR3 length is 14 residues. Germline V CDR1 and CDR2: SGHRS, YFSETQ. This CDR3 is CASSLTGGVHEQYF. DNA for the CDR3: TGCGCCAGCAGCCTGACAGGGGGGGTCCACGAGCAGTACTTC.

The chain couples TRBV7-2 to TRBJ2-5; D unclear. The CDR3 sequence is 13 residues long. Germline-derived CDR1 and CDR2 are SGHTA and FQGNSA. V lost 5 bases, J lost 4 bases, and 11 bases lay in between. For the CDR3, the DNA is TGTGCCAGCAGCCGGTCGGGTCCAGAGACCCAGTACTTC. Its protein product is CASSRSGPETQYF.

This clonotype has just a few counts. V and J are TRBV5-1 and TRBJ2-3; D is unclear. CDR3 size: 14 residues. Germline V gene lookup returns CDR1 SGHRS and CDR2 YFSETQ. The V end was cut by 2 bases, the J end by 2 bases, with 9 bases between. The CDR3 loop reads CASSLYRATDTQYF. CDR3 sequence (DNA): TGCGCCAGCAGCTTATACCGCGCCACAGATACGCAGTATTTT.

This clonotype has only a few counts. This sequence joins TRBV2 and TRBJ1-3, with D unresolved. Deletions cut 3 bases from V and 4 bases from J, with 4 bases between. Germline V CDR1 and CDR2: SNHLY, FYNNEI. The length of the CDR3 is 12 residues. The CDR3 nucleotides are TGTGCCAGCAGTGATCAGGGAAACACCATATATTTT. It is translated as CASSDQGNTIYF.